Each of the 18 T cell receptor beta chains below was sequenced from the same sample in a study of blood T cell repertoires in COVID-19. Data came from immunoSEQ multiplex PCR; TCRdb stores just in-frame clones and leaves some out. The repertoire holds 95,000 to 150,000 clones, with around three quarters as singletons. The source material was peripheral blood. The receptors here all came from a man aged 55 to 70 with active or convalescent COVID-19.

The chain employs TRBV7-6 and TRBJ2-1, with TRBD2 matching over 13 bases. The V gene end was trimmed by 5 bases and the J gene end by 4 bases; junction bases not matched to a gene: 11. Germline V lookup: CDR1 SGHVS, CDR2 FNYEAQ. The CDR3 is made up of 18 amino acids. CDR3 coding DNA: TGTGCCAGCAGCCCTGTGCCTGGGACTAGCGGGATGTACAATGAGCAGTTCTTC. Translated, it gives CASSPVPGTSGMYNEQFF.

The rearrangement links TRBV7-9 to TRBJ2-7, with no clear D. The CDR3 sequence is 13 residues long. Germline CDR1 reads SEHNR; CDR2 reads FQNEAQ (reference sequence). Trimming left V 2 bases short and J 2 bases short, with 7 bases between. CDR3 region: CASSLRGTYEQYF. The CDR3 nucleotides read TGTGCCAGCAGCTTACGCGGAACCTACGAGCAGTACTTC. Variable domain in full (rest from reference TRBV7-9 and TRBJ2-7): DTGVSQNPRHKITKRGQNVTFRCDPISEHNRLYWYRQTLGQGPEFLTYFQNEAQLEKSRLLSDRFSAERPKGSFSTLEIQRTEQGDSAMYLCASSLRGTYEQYFGPGTRLTVT.

This clone occurred a few times. The V call is TRBV18, the J call TRBJ2-5; D possibly corresponds to TRBD2 (6 bases). Germline V gene lookup returns CDR1 KGHSH and CDR2 LQKENI. The CDR3 runs to 11 residues. The germline V and J ends were trimmed by 8 bases and 7 bases, with 11 bases remaining between them. CDR3 sequence: CASSREVTQYF. CDR3 nucleotides: TGTGCCAGCAGCAGGGAGGTGACCCAGTACTTC.

This sequence joins TRBV3-1 (or the pseudogene TRBV3-2) and TRBJ1-2; no clear D. The CDR3 length is 16 residues. Germline V gene lookup returns CDR1 LGHDT and CDR2 YNNKEL (reference sequence). V was pared by 3 bases and J by 3 bases, with 17 bases between. In nucleotides, the CDR3 is TGTGCCAGCAGCCAGTATGGAGACCCGGTGGACTATGGCTACACCTTC. Residues: CASSQYGDPVDYGYTF.

This clone was observed a handful of times. The gene calls are TRBV7-2 and TRBJ2-1; D not certain. The CDR3 has 14 residues. The germline CDR1 and CDR2 sequences are SGHTA and FQGNSA. V lost 2 bases to trimming and J lost 6 bases, with 11 bases between them. The CDR3 DNA follows: TGTGCCAGCAGCTTATCTAAGTCGGGCAATGAGCAGTTCTTC. Encoded protein: CASSLSKSGNEQFF.

This chain uses TRBV14 with TRBJ2-2; no clear D gene. CDR3 length: 11 amino acids. V gave up 0 bases and J gave up 14 bases, with 7 bases separating them. The germline gives CDR1 SGHDN, CDR2 FVKESK. CDR3 in DNA: TGTGCCAGCAGCCAAGATCTATTTCTGTTTTTT. The encoded protein is CASSQDLFLFF.

The V gene is TRBV15, the J gene TRBJ1-3; perhaps TRBD1 as D (5 bases). The V gene's germline CDR1 is LNHNV and CDR2 YYDKDF (reference sequence). There are 15 residues in the CDR3. The V and J ends lost 0 bases and 2 bases respectively, with 8 bases between them. The CDR3 DNA sequence: TGTGCCACCAGCAGAGATCCGGGGGCTGGAAACACCATATATTTT. Encoded protein: CATSRDPGAGNTIYF.

The rearrangement uses TRBV5-1 and TRBJ2-2; D gene ambiguous. Germline CDR1 and CDR2: SGHRS and YFSETQ. This CDR3 spans 15 amino acids. Between the trimmed V and J ends, which lost 0 bases and 2 bases, there was a span of 8 bases. This CDR3 reads CASSLVPDNTGELFF. For the CDR3, the DNA is TGCGCCAGCAGCTTGGTACCAGATAACACCGGGGAGCTGTTTTTT.

J is TRBJ2-3 and V is TRBV11-2; 11 bases align to TRBD2. V dropped 5 bases and J dropped 3; count of bases not matched to a gene: 7. Germline V CDR1 and CDR2: SGHAT, FQNNGV. The CDR3 loop spans 16 amino acids. In nucleotides, the CDR3 is TGTGCCAGCAGCCGTACTAGCGGGAGTAGAACAGATACGCAGTATTTT. It is translated as CASSRTSGSRTDTQYF. Using reference TRBV11-2 and TRBJ2-3 for the parts outside the CDR3, the full variable domain is EAGVAQSPRYKIIEKRQSVAFWCNPISGHATLYWYQQILGQGPKLLIQFQNNGVVDDSQLPKDRFSAERLKGVDSTLKIQPAKLEDSAVYLCASSRTSGSRTDTQYFGPGTRLTVL.

The genes are TRBV9 and TRBJ2-3, with D tentatively TRBD1 (6 bases). The V gene lost 3 bases and the J gene lost 0 bases, with 11 bases spanning the gap. This CDR3 has 15 residues. Germline-derived CDR1 and CDR2 are SGDLS and YYNGEE. CDR3 DNA sequence: TGTGCCAGCAGCGGTAGGACAGTTAGCACAGATACGCAGTATTTT. It is translated as CASSGRTVSTDTQYF.

The rearrangement uses TRBV27 and TRBJ2-3, with TRBD2 identical over 13 bases. The CDR3 is 16 residues long. V gave up 5 bases and J gave up 4 bases; unmatched junction bases: 6. Per germline, CDR1 MNHEY and CDR2 SMNVEV (reference sequence). The CDR3 protein is CASSQPGLAGPDTQYF. The DNA of the CDR3 is TGTGCCAGCAGTCAGCCGGGACTAGCGGGACCAGATACGCAGTATTTT.

The rearrangement joins TRBV2 to TRBJ1-4; 7 positions agree with TRBD1. The CDR3 totals 16 residues. The V segment lost 0 bases and the J segment 4 bases; nucleotides outside the gene matches: 5. In germline, CDR1 is SNHLY, CDR2 FYNNEI. CDR3 coding DNA: TGTGCCAGCAGTGAAGCGCTAGGGACAGTTAATGAAAAACTGTTTTTT. The encoded protein is CASSEALGTVNEKLFF.

This clone was found once. This chain uses TRBV6-6 with TRBJ1-6, with TRBD1 identical over 10 bases. V lost 5 bases and J lost 0; bases outside the gene matches: 13. CDR3 length equals 20 residues. CDR1 and CDR2 from the germline V gene are MNHNY and SVGAGI (reference sequence). CDR3 sequence: CASSRLTGGGPSSYNSPLHF. The CDR3 nucleotides read TGTGCCAGCAGTCGCCTGACAGGGGGCGGACCGAGCTCCTATAATTCACCCCTCCACTTT.

This clone was observed a single time. The chain links TRBV6-5 to TRBJ2-2; D may be TRBD1 (5 bases). Trimming removed 2 bases at V and 2 bases at J, with 6 bases between. Germline values: CDR1 MNHEY, CDR2 SVGAGI. The CDR3 extends over 14 amino acids. The CDR3 nucleotides read TGTGCCAGCAGTTACGACAGAAACACCGGGGAGCTGTTTTTT. Translated: CASSYDRNTGELFF.

The chain has TRBV29-1 and TRBJ2-1; TRBD2 matches at 13 bases. The germline V gene encodes CDR1 SQVTM and CDR2 ANQGSEA. V lost 4 bases to trimming and J lost 0 bases; unmatched junction nucleotides: 3. CDR3 length: 16 amino acids. CDR3 sequence reads: CSVGTSGRGSYNEQFF. The CDR3 nucleotides are TGCAGCGTTGGAACTAGCGGGAGGGGCTCCTACAATGAGCAGTTCTTC.

CDR3 amino acids: CATSDRTRGETQYF. CDR3 DNA: TGTGCCACCAGTGATCGGACTAGAGGGGAGACCCAGTACTTC. The chain couples TRBV24-1 to TRBJ2-5; 7 bases are shared with TRBD2. Trimming cost V 3 bases and J 5 bases; bases outside gene matches: 5. CDR3 size: 14 residues. Germline V CDR1 and CDR2: KGHDR, SFDVKD.

V gene TRBV28 combines with J gene TRBJ1-6; D gene ambiguous. The V gene's germline CDR1 is MDHEN and CDR2 SYDVKM. This CDR3 is built from 15 residues. Trimming cost V 2 bases and J 6 bases, with 11 bases left between them. The DNA of the CDR3 is TGTGCCAGCAGTTTACGGCTCAGCGGTAATTCACCCCTCCACTTT. Protein: CASSLRLSGNSPLHF.

This chain links TRBV6-5 with TRBJ1-5, with 10 positions matching TRBD1. CDR3 length equals 15 residues. The V gene end was trimmed by 4 bases and the J gene end by 4 bases; junction bases not matched to a gene: 4. Germline values: CDR1 MNHEY, CDR2 SVGAGI. The CDR3 bases are TGTGCCAGCAGTTCCCAGGGACAGGGGAATCAGCCCCAGCATTTT. This translates into CASSSQGQGNQPQHF.